Below, one T cell receptor (beta chain) is given with its context. The sample originates from a study of blood T cell repertoires in COVID-19. This CDR3 has 12 amino acids. CDR1 is SGHVS and CDR2 is FNYEAQ in the germline V gene. V lost 5 bases to trimming and J lost 9 bases, with 11 bases between them. Assay: immunoSEQ multiplex PCR; the TCRdb copy retains only in-frame clones and omits some. This table has about 110,000 clones, 85% appearing once. Sequencing was carried out using peripheral blood. This chain links TRBV7-6 with TRBJ2-1; D is unresolved. The TCR originated in a human donor in a cohort sampled during active COVID-19. CDR3 region: CASSQDQAEQFF. As DNA, the CDR3 is TGTGCCAGCAGCCAAGATCAGGCTGAGCAGTTCTTC.